This TCR beta chain stems from a study of blood T cells in healthy people across ages. Study outcomes and limitations: Per million T cells, TCR beta diversity dropped roughly linearly as age increased.

Next came a second PCR, run for roughly 6 to 11 cycles, which used a sample-barcoded 5' primer along with a J-beta primer mix. Via MiXCR, TCRdb re-called the 5' RACE reads, giving one row per CDR3 protein. The sample has roughly 680,000 distinct CDR3 sequences, about 51% seen once. Remarks on this clonotype: No antigen is known for it.

The germline CDR1 and CDR2 sequences are DFQATT and SNEGSKA (reference sequence). The CDR3 loop spans 12 amino acids. Peripheral blood samples of around 9.3 milliliters were drawn from each donor. Per-sample PBMC isolation yielded at least 6 million cells. The chain joins TRBV20-1 to TRBJ2-7; 8 bases match TRBD1. With the DNA end fitting TRBJ2-5 better, the J assignment may be wrong. Sequenced: blood. The TCR was taken from a woman aged 80 or older in good health. CDR3 residues: CSAKTGGETQYF. Here the CDR3 DNA reads TGCAGTGCTAAAACAGGGGGGGAGACCCAGTACTTC.